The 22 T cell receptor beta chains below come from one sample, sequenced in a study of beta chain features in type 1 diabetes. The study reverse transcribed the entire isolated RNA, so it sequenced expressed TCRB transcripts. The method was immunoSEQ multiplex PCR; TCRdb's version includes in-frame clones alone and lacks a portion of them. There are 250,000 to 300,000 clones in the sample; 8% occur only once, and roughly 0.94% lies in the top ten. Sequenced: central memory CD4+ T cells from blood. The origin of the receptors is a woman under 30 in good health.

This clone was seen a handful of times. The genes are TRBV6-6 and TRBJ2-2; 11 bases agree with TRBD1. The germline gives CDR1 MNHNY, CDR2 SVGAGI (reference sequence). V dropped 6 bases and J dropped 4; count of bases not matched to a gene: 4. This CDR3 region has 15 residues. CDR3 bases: TGTGCCAGCAGGGGGACAGGGGGGTTCACCGGGGAGCTGTTTTTT. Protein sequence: CASRGTGGFTGELFF.

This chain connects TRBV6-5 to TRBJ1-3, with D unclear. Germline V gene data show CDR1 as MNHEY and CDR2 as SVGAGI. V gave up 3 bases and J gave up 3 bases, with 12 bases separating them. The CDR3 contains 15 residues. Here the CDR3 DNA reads TGTGCCAGCAGTTATGGAGGGATGGTTGGAAACACCATATATTTT. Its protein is CASSYGGMVGNTIYF.

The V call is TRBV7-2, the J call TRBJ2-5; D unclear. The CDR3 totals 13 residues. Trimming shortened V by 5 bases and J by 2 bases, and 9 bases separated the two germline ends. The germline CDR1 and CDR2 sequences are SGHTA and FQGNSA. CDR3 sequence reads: CASSPRRQETQYF. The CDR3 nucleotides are TGTGCCAGCAGCCCCCGGCGTCAAGAGACCCAGTACTTC.

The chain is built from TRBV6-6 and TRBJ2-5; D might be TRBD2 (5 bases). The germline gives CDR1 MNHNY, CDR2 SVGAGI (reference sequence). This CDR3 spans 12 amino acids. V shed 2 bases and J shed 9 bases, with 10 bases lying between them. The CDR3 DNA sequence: TGTGCCAGCAGTTACCCCAAGGAGGCCCAGTACTTC. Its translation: CASSYPKEAQYF.

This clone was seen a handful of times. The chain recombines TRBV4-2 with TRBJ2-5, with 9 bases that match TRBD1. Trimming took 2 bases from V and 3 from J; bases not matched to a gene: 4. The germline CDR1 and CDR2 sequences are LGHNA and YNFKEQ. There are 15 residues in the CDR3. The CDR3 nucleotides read TGTGCCAGCAGCCAAATGACAGGGGGTAAAGAGACCCAGTACTTC. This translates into CASSQMTGGKETQYF.

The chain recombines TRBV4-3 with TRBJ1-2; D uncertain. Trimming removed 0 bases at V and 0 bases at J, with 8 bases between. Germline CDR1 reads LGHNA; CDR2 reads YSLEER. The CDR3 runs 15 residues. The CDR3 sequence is CASSQEEGANYGYTF. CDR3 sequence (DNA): TGCGCCAGCAGCCAAGAAGAGGGAGCTAACTATGGCTACACCTTC.

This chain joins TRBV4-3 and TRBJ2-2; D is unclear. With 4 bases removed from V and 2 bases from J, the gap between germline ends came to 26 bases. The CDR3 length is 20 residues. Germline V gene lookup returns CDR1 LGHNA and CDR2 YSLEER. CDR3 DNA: TGCGCCAGCAGCCCCTCCCCCCCAGCAGGCTATAACTATAACACCGGGGAGCTGTTTTTT. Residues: CASSPSPPAGYNYNTGELFF.

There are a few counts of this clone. The CDR3 sequence: CSDRLAGGFNEQFF. The CDR3 DNA follows: TGCAGCGACCGCCTAGCGGGGGGGTTCAATGAGCAGTTCTTC. This sequence joins TRBV29-1 and TRBJ2-1; TRBD2 matches at 12 bases. The V gene end was trimmed by 7 bases and the J gene end by 6 bases; junction bases not matched to a gene: 7. From germline, CDR1 is SQVTM and CDR2 ANQGSEA. The CDR3 has 14 residues.

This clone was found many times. CDR3 sequence reads: CASSSLGLAGVGEQFF. The CDR3 DNA sequence: TGTGCCAGCAGTTCCTTAGGACTAGCGGGGGTAGGTGAGCAGTTCTTC. The chain is built from TRBV14 and TRBJ2-1; 13 nucleotides align to TRBD2. CDR3 length equals 16 residues. Germline loops: CDR1 SGHDN, CDR2 FVKESK. V lost 6 bases, J lost 9 bases, and 11 bases stayed unmatched.

The CDR3 sequence is CASSNIQSNYGYTF. The CDR3 coding sequence is TGTGCCAGCAGCAATATCCAGTCTAACTATGGCTACACCTTC. The chain joins TRBV6-5 to TRBJ1-2; D is unclear. The germline CDR1 and CDR2 sequences are MNHEY and SVGAGI. The CDR3 runs 14 residues. V was trimmed by 6 bases and J by 0 bases, leaving 11 bases between them.

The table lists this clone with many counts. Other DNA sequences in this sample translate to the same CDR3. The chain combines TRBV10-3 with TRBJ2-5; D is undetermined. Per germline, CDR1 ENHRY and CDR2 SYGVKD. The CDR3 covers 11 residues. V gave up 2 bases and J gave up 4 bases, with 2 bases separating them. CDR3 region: CAISERETQYF. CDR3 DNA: TGTGCCATCAGTGAGAGAGAGACCCAGTACTTC.

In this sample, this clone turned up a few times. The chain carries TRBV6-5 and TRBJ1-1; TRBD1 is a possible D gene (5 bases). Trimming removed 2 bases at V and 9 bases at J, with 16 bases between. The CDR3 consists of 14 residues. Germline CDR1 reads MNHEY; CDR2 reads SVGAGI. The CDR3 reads CASSYLARDPKAFF. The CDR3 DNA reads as TGTGCCAGCAGTTACCTAGCCCGGGACCCTAAAGCTTTCTTT.

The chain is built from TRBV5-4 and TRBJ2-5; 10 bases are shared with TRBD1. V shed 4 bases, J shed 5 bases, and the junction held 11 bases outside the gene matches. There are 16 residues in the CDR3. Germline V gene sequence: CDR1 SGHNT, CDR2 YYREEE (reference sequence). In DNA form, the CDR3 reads TGTGCCAGCAGCACCGGGGACAGGGGTTTCGGGGAGACCCAGTACTTC. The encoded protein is CASSTGDRGFGETQYF.

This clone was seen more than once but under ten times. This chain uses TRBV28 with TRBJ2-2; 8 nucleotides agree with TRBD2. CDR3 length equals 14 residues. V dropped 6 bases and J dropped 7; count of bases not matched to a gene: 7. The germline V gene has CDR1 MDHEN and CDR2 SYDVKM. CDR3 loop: CASRPERGNGELFF. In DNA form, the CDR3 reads TGTGCCAGCAGACCGGAGCGGGGGAACGGGGAGCTGTTTTTT.

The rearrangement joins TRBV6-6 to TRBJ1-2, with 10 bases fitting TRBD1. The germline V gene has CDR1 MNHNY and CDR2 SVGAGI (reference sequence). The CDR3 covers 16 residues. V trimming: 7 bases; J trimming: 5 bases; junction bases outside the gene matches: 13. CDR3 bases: TGTGCCAGCAAAAACAATCAAGGACAGGGGGTATATGGCTACACCTTC. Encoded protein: CASKNNQGQGVYGYTF.

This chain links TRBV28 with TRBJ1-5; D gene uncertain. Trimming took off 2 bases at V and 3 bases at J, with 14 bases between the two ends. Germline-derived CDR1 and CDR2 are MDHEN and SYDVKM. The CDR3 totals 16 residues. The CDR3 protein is CASSLTPAFVNQPQHF. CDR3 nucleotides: TGTGCCAGCAGTTTAACCCCGGCATTTGTCAATCAGCCCCAGCATTTT.

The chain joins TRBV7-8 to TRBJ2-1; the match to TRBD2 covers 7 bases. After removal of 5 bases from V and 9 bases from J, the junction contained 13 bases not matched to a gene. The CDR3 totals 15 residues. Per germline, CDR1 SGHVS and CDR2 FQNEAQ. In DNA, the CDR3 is TGTGCCAGCAGCGAGGGACTAACTCAACTCATTGAGCAGTTCTTC. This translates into CASSEGLTQLIEQFF.

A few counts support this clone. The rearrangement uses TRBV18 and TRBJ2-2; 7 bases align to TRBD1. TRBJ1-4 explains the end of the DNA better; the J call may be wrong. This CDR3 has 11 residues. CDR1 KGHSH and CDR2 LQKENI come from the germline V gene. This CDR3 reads CASSRQGKLFF. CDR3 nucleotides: TGTGCCAGCTCACGACAGGGAAAACTGTTTTTT.

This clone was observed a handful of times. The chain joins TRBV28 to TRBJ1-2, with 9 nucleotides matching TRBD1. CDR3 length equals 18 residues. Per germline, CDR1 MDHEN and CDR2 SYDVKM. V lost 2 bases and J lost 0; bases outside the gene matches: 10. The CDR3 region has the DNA TGTGCCAGCAGTTTACCCGTTTTTACAGGGGGCCCTAACTATGGCTACACCTTC. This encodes CASSLPVFTGGPNYGYTF.

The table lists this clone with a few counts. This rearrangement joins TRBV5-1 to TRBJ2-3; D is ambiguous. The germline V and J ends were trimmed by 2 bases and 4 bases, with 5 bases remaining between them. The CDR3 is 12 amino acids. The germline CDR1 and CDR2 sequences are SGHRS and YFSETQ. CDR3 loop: CASSFAADTQYF. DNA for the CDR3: TGCGCCAGCAGCTTTGCGGCAGATACGCAGTATTTT. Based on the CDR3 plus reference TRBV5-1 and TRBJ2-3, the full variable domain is KAGVTQTPRYLIKTRGQQVTLSCSPISGHRSVSWYQQTPGQGLQFLFEYFSETQRNKGNFPGRFSGRQFSNSRSEMNVSTLELGDSALYLCASSFAADTQYFGPGTRLTVL.

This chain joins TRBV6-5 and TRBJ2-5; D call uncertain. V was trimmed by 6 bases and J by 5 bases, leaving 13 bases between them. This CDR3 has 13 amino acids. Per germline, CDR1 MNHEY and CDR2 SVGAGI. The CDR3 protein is CASSPFMGETQYF. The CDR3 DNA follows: TGTGCCAGCAGCCCTTTTATGGGGGAGACCCAGTACTTC.

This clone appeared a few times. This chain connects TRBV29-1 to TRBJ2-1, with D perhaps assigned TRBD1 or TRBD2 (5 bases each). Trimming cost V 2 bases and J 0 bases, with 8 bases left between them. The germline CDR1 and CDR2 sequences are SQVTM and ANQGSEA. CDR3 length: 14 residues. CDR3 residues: CSVERGSSYNEQFF. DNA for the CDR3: TGCAGCGTTGAACGGGGCAGCTCCTACAATGAGCAGTTCTTC.